This T cell receptor beta chain was observed in a study of blood T cell repertoires in COVID-19. Study at large: Both acute and convalescent COVID-19 samples were obtained from the United States, Italy and Spain. Sources were T cells, B-cell-depleted T cells, or PBMCs; the material itself was cDNA or gDNA.

The V gene's germline CDR1 is SGHAT and CDR2 FQNNGV. This CDR3 spans 13 amino acids. Trimming shortened V by 6 bases and J by 3 bases, and 12 bases separated the two germline ends. The data were produced by immunoSEQ multiplex PCR, yet TCRdb's version contains in-frame clones alone and is incomplete. This sample yields 200,000 to 250,000 clones, of which about 82% are seen a single time; over 7.5% belongs to the top ten. This clone was counted only a few times. Recruits, aged about 18 to 89 years, lived in roughly 22 US areas. Participants reported their clinical history, and cohort assignment relied on those reports.

The specimen sequenced was PBMCs or T cells enriched from blood (not recorded which). This clonotype was obtained from a woman between 45 and 60 years old with acute COVID-19. This chain links TRBV11-2 with TRBJ2-7; D unclear. In nucleotides, the CDR3 is TGTGCCAGCAGTAGAGGCGAACTCTACGAGCAGTACTTC. Its protein is CASSRGELYEQYF.